The TCR beta chain under discussion was sequenced for a study of cytomegalovirus exposure and HLA in healthy donors. Study-level information: The same platform was used for the 130 or so validation repertoires and the approximately 700 first-cohort repertoires, a later analysis reported.

CDR1 KGHSH and CDR2 LQKENI come from the germline V gene. The CDR3 is 17 residues long. J was trimmed by 1 base and V by 6 bases; bases with no gene match: 6. It was the approximately 110-subject validation cohort, separate from the approximately 700-subject first cohort, to which the donors belonged. Profiled with immunoSEQ multiplex PCR; TCRdb holds only in-frame clones, not every one. The sample shows about 49,000 clones, 85% to 95% of them seen only once. The chain recombines TRBV18 with TRBJ2-3; TRBD2 matches at 14 bases. Source material: PBMCs. The sequence was collected from a man aged 18-30 years in good health and CMV-seronegative. The CDR3 nucleotides are TGTGCCAGCTCTCCGGGACTAGCGGGAGTGGGCACAGATACGCAGTATTTT. Translating it yields CASSPGLAGVGTDTQYF.